Detailed here is one T cell receptor (beta chain). Germline V gene sequence: CDR1 MRHNA, CDR2 SNTAGT. This CDR3 has 13 amino acids. V shed 5 bases, J shed 5 bases, and the junction held 6 bases outside the gene matches. Patients from Seattle were sampled longitudinally, starting during active infection. The data belong to a study of blood T cell repertoires in COVID-19. Study background: COVID-19 samples collected from the United States, Italy and Spain covered acute and convalescent phases. PBMCs, B-cell-depleted T cells, or T cells provided the cDNA or gDNA that made up the material.

Authors' analysis steps: Estimates of nucleated cell counts were drawn from the amplification of reference gene primers. Generated by immunoSEQ multiplex PCR, the TCRdb table keeps only in-frame clones and is missing some. The V and J calls and clone size are taken from that table; D and trimming were inferred from the DNA. This sample has around 310,000 clones, with over 75% found just once. The chain uses TRBV6-4 and TRBJ2-7; TRBD1 matches 7 bases. Sequencing was performed on peripheral blood. The TCR originated in a woman aged 30 to 39 with COVID-19, enrolled during active disease. The CDR3 bases are TGTGCCAGCAGTTCCGGACAGGAAGACGAGCAGTACTTC. Translated, it gives CASSSGQEDEQYF.